This TCR beta chain was captured by sequencing in a study of shared clonotypes between healthy human individuals. Overall study results and limits: Between a few donors, naive CD4 clonotypes were shared at a level of approximately 5%.

At a deep level, the assay was run. Genomic DNA of each subset was evenly split across several immunoSEQ plates. Using immunoSEQ multiplex PCR, the repertoire was profiled, and TCRdb retains in-frame clones only, with some absent. The table shows around 1,100,000 clones, with approximately 80% occurring only once. With respect to this clone: Its antigen is unidentified.

Germline CDR1 reads KGHSH; CDR2 reads LQKENI. J gave up 6 bases and V 3 bases, and 4 bases lay outside the gene matches. This CDR3 has 16 amino acids. The sequence was collected from a man between 18 and 29 years old in good health. Some clones in this sample may be carry-over from other donors' samples. Input material: memory CD4+ T cells from PBMCs. Stated subset: CD45RA-negative fraction. The V and J genes are TRBV18 and TRBJ2-1; 14 nucleotides match TRBD2. CDR3 residues: CASSPNGLAGGNEQFF. CDR3 in DNA: TGTGCCAGCTCACCTAACGGACTAGCGGGAGGCAATGAGCAGTTCTTC.